What follows are 4 T cell receptor beta chains derived from one specimen sequenced in a study of T cells after yellow fever vaccination. TCRdb fed the 5' RACE reads into MiXCR, producing one record per CDR3 protein. There are a few hundred thousand distinct CDR3 sequences in the sample; approximately 4% occur only once, and 19% lies in the top ten. Here the sequenced sample was PBMCs, taken 15 days after the yellow fever booster vaccination. The receptor source for this set is a man younger than 30 who received the YFV17D yellow fever vaccine.

The table lists this clonotype with many counts. Here the CDR3 DNA reads TGTGCCATCAGTGAGTCACGGGGGGCCGAGACCCAGTACTTC. Its protein product is CAISESRGAETQYF. This chain joins TRBV10-3 and TRBJ2-5; possible D gene TRBD2, 7 bases. Deletions cut 0 bases from V and 5 bases from J, with 10 bases between. CDR1 is ENHRY, CDR2 SYGVKD, per germline. The CDR3 has 14 amino acids.

This clonotype was counted a few times. The chain joins TRBV12-3 or TRBV12-4 to TRBJ2-4; no clear D. V was pared by 2 bases and J by 5 bases, with 4 bases between. This CDR3 spans 12 amino acids. CDR3 loop: CASSLYQNIQYF. The CDR3 DNA sequence: TGTGCCAGCAGTTTATACCAAAACATTCAGTACTTC.

This clonotype was observed a few times. J is TRBJ2-7 and V is TRBV7-2; no clear D. The ends were cut back, 5 bases at V and 5 bases at J, with 10 bases in the middle. From germline, CDR1 is SGHTA and CDR2 FQGNSA. The CDR3 covers 12 residues. The DNA of the CDR3 is TGTGCCAGCAGCCCAGGCAGCAACGAGCAGTACGTC. It yields the protein CASSPGSNEQYV.

This clonotype was picked up a small number of times. The chain employs TRBV7-2 and TRBJ2-1; D uncertain. V lost 3 bases to trimming and J lost 2 bases, with 11 bases between them. CDR3 length: 15 residues. Germline V lookup: CDR1 SGHTA, CDR2 FQGNSA. Here the CDR3 DNA reads TGTGCCAGCAGCTTGTGGAGCAGACCCTACAATGAGCAGTTCTTC. Residues: CASSLWSRPYNEQFF.